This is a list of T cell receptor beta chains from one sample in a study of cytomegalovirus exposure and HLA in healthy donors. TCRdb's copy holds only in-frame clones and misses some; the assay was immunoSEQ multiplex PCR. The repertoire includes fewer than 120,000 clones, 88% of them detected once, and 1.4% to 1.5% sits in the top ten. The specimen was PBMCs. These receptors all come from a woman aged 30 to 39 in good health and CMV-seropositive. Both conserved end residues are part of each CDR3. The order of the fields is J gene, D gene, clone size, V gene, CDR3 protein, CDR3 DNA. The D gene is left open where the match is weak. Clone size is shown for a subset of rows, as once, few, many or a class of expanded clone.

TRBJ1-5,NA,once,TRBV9,CASSPGVGQPQHF,TGTGCCAGCAGCCCAGGGGTCGGTCAGCCCCAGCATTTT
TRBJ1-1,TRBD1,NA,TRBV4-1,CASSRVQGQTEAFF,TGCGCCAGCAGCCGAGTACAGGGACAGACTGAAGCTTTCTTT
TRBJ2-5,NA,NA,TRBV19,CASSTTNSGETQYF,TGTGCCAGTAGTACAACCAACAGCGGGGAGACCCAGTACTTC
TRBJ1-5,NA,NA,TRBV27,CASSLSGSNQPQHF,TGTGCCAGCAGTTTATCGGGCAGCAATCAGCCCCAGCATTTT
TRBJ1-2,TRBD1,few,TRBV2,CASSPRTGFYGYTF,TGTGCCAGCAGTCCTCGGACAGGATTCTATGGCTACACCTTC
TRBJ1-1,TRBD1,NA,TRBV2,CASMDRGQSGEAFF,TGTGCCAGCATGGACAGGGGGCAATCGGGTGAAGCTTTCTTT
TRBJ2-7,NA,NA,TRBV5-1,CASSLTPSSSYEQYF,TGCGCCAGCAGCTTGACACCTTCTAGCTCCTACGAGCAGTACTTC
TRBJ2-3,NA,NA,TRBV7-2,CASSLTNGDTQYF,TGTGCCAGCAGCCTAACGAATGGAGATACGCAGTATTTT
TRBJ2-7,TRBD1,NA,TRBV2,CATSRDREYYEQYF,TGTGCCACCAGCCGGGACAGGGAGTACTACGAGCAGTACTTC
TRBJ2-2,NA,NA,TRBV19,CASSTQTGTGELFF,TGTGCCAGTAGTACCCAAACGGGTACCGGGGAGCTGTTTTTT
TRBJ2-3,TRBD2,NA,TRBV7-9,CASSGLAGIYTDTQYF,TGTGCCAGCAGCGGCTTAGCGGGGATATACACAGATACGCAGTATTTT
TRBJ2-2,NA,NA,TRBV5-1,CASSPGLAPNTGELFF,TGCGCCAGCAGCCCCGGACTGGCTCCGAACACCGGGGAGCTGTTTTTT
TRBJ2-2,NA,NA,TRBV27,CATWSGGTGELFF,TGTGCCACCTGGAGTGGTGGCACCGGGGAGCTGTTTTTT
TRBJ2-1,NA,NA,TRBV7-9,CASSLTSQGRNEQFF,TGTGCCAGCAGCTTGACCTCGCAGGGCCGAAATGAGCAGTTCTTC
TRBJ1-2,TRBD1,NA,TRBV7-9,CASSRDRAHGYTF,TGTGCCAGCAGCCGGGACAGAGCCCATGGCTACACCTTC
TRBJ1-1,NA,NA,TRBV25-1,CASSELSPLVAFF,TGTGCCAGCAGTGAATTGAGCCCCCTAGTAGCTTTCTTT
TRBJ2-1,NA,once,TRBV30,CAWSSGVHHEQFF,TGTGCCTGGAGCTCAGGCGTACATCATGAGCAGTTCTTC
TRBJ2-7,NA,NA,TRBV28,CASGEWESEQYF,TGTGCCAGCGGTGAGTGGGAGTCCGAGCAGTACTTC
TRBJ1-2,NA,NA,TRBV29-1,CSVATGTYGYTF,TGCAGCGTAGCTACAGGGACCTATGGCTACACCTTC
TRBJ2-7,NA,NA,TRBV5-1,CASSLGLGDSYEQYF,TGCGCCAGCAGCTTGGGACTAGGGGACTCCTACGAGCAGTACTTC
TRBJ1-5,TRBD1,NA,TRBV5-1,CASSLGQGGNQPQHF,TGCGCCAGCAGCTTGGGACAGGGTGGCAATCAGCCCCAGCATTTT
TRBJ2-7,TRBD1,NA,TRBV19,CASSISGQGRYEQYF,TGTGCCAGTAGTATATCGGGACAGGGACGGTACGAGCAGTACTTC
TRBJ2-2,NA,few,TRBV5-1,CASSFSGDAGELFF,TGCGCCAGCAGCTTTTCAGGGGATGCCGGGGAGCTGTTTTTT
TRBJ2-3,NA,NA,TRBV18,CASSPMRAADTQYF,TGTGCCAGCTCACCGATGAGGGCAGCAGATACGCAGTATTTT
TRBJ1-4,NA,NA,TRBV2,CASRRDPNEKLFF,TGTGCCAGCAGGCGGGACCCTAATGAAAAACTGTTTTTT
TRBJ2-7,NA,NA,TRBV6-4,CASSDAEGGAGEQYF,TGTGCCAGCAGTGACGCAGAAGGAGGGGCGGGTGAGCAGTACTTC
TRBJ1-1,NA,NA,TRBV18,CASSPLEGIRTTEAFF,TGTGCCAGCTCACCATTGGAGGGGATCCGGACGACTGAAGCTTTCTTT
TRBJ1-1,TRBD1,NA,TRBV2,CASRDQGVGTEAFF,TGTGCCAGCAGAGATCAGGGGGTCGGCACTGAAGCTTTCTTT
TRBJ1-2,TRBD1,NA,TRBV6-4,CATPISDRVTNYGYTF,TGTGCCACCCCGATTTCGGACAGGGTCACTAACTATGGCTACACCTTC
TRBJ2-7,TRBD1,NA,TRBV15,CATSRFGQERYEQYF,TGTGCCACCAGCAGATTCGGACAGGAGCGGTACGAGCAGTACTTC
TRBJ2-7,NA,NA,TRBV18,CASSPAGTSYEQYF,TGTGCCAGCTCACCGGCGGGAACCTCCTACGAGCAGTACTTC
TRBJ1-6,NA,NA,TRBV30,CAWSVQENSPLHF,TGTGCCTGGAGTGTACAGGAGAATTCACCCCTCCACTTT
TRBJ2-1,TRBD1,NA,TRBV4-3,CASSQDDRGSYNEQFF,TGCGCCAGCAGCCAGGACGACAGGGGCTCCTACAATGAGCAGTTCTTC
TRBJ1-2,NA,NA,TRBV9,CASSVGASRRGYTF,TGTGCCAGCAGCGTAGGGGCCTCTAGGAGGGGCTACACCTTC
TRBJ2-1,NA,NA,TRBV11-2,CASSDGYNEQFF,TGTGCCAGCAGCGACGGGTACAATGAGCAGTTCTTC
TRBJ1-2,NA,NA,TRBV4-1,CASSQDLAENYGYTF,TGCGCCAGCAGCCAAGATCTTGCTGAGAACTATGGCTACACCTTC
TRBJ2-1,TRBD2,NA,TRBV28,CASSLRGGNEQFF,TGTGCCAGCAGTTTACGGGGGGGGAATGAGCAGTTCTTC